This T cell receptor beta chain was identified in a study of radiotherapy plus CTLA-4 blockade in lung cancer. Method: immunoSEQ multiplex PCR; TCRdb's copy keeps in-frame clones and lacks some. Among approximately 99,000 clones listed, 85% to 90% were seen once. Germline lookup yields CDR1 SGHNT and CDR2 YYREEE (reference sequence). Trimming shortened V by 0 bases and J by 7 bases, and 19 bases separated the two germline ends. The CDR3 extends over 16 amino acids. The chain joins TRBV5-4 to TRBJ1-1; D perhaps matches TRBD1 (6 bases). Material: peripheral blood, obtained from a patient treated with radiotherapy plus ipilimumab. The clonotype was recovered from a human donor with non-small cell lung cancer that progressed on radiotherapy plus ipilimumab. The CDR3 loop is CASSLVPVSRQVEAFF. CDR3 DNA sequence: TGTGCCAGCAGCTTGGTACCGGTTTCAAGACAGGTTGAAGCTTTCTTT.